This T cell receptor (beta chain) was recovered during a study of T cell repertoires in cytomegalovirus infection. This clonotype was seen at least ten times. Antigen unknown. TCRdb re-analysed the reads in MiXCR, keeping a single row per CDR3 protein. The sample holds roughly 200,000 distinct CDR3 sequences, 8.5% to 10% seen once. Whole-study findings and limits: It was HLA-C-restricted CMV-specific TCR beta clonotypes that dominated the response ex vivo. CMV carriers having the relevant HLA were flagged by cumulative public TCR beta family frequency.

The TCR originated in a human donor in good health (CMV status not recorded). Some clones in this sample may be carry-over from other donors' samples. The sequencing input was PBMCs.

The CDR3 is CASSSTDSYNEQFF. Here the CDR3 DNA reads TGTGCCAGCAGCTCCACGGACAGCTACAATGAGCAGTTCTTC. V usage is TRBV7-6 and J usage is TRBJ2-1, with TRBD1 as a possible D gene (6 bases). With 4 bases removed from V and 3 bases from J, the gap between germline ends came to 10 bases. This CDR3 has 14 residues. CDR1 SGHVS and CDR2 FNYEAQ come from the germline V gene.